This T cell receptor beta chain came from a study of blood T cell repertoires in COVID-19. Study context: The origin of the acute and convalescent COVID-19 samples was the United States, Italy and Spain.

Trimming took 6 bases from V and 1 from J; bases not matched to a gene: 8. There are 16 residues in the CDR3. Germline assignment: CDR1 ENHRY and CDR2 SYGVKD. The participants were between roughly 18 and 100 years old and came from roughly 25 US areas. Sequencing used immunoSEQ multiplex PCR; TCRdb keeps in-frame clones, though not all of them. The data contain around 300,000 clones, under 90% of them seen just once; the ten biggest clones take up roughly a tenth. The sequence was collected from a woman in her thirties who had recovered from COVID-19. Material for sequencing was PBMCs or T cells enriched from blood (not recorded which). The chain is built from TRBV10-3 and TRBJ1-1; 10 bases line up with TRBD1. The CDR3 region is CAIRPGDRGENTEAFF. As DNA, the CDR3 is TGTGCCATCAGGCCTGGGGACAGGGGAGAGAACACTGAAGCTTTCTTT.